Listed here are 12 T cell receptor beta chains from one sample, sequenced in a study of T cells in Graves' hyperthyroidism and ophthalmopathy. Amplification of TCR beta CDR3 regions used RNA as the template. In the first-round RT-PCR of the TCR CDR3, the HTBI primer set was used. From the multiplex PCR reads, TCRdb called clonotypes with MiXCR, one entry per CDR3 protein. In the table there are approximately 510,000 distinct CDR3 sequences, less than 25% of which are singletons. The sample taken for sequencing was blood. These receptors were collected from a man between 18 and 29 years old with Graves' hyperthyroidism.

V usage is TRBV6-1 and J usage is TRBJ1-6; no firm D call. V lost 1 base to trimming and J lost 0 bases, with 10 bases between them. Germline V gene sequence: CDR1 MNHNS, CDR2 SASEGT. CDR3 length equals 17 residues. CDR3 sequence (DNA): TGTGCCAGCAGTGAAGTCAGGTCAAGCTCCTATAATTCACCCCTCCACTTT. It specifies CASSEVRSSSYNSPLHF.

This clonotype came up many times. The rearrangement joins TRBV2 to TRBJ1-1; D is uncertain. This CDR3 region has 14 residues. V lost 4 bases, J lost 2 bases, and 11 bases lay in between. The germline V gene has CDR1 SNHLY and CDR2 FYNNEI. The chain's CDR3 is CASSVRGLNTEAFF. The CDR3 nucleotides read TGTGCCAGCAGTGTGAGAGGGCTCAACACTGAAGCTTTCTTT.

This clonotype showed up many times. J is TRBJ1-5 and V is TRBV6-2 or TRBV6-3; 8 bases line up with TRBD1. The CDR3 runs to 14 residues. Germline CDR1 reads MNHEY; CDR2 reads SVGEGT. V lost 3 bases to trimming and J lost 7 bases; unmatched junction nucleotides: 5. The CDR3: CASSYSRGQQPQHF. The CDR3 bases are TGTGCCAGCAGTTATTCCAGGGGGCAACAGCCCCAGCATTTT.

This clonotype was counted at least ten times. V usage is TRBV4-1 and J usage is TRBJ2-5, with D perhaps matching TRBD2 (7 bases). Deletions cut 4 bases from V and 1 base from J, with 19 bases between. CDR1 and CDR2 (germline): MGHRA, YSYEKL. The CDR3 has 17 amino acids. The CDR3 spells CASSLFGGGAFQETQYF. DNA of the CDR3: TGCGCCAGCAGCCTGTTTGGTGGGGGGGCCTTCCAAGAGACCCAGTACTTC.

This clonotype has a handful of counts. The CDR3 nucleotides read TGTGCCAGCGGGGACAGGGGTAGCAGGCAGCCCCAGCATTTT. Translation: CASGDRGSRQPQHF. This sequence joins TRBV12-3 or TRBV12-4 and TRBJ1-5, with TRBD1 matching over 10 bases. This CDR3 has 14 residues. J gave up 7 bases and V 8 bases, and 8 bases lay outside the gene matches.

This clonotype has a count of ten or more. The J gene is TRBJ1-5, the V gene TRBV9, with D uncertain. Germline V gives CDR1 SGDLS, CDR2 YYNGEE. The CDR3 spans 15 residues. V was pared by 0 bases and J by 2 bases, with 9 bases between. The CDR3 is CASSVGDYGNQPQHF. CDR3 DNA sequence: TGTGCCAGCAGCGTAGGGGATTACGGCAATCAGCCCCAGCATTTT.

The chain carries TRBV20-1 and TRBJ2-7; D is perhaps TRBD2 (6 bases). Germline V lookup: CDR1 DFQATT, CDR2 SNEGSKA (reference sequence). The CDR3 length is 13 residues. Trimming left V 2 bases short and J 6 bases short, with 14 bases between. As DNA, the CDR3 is TGCAGTGCTAGAAGTGAGCGGGCCATCGAGCAGTACTTC. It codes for CSARSERAIEQYF.

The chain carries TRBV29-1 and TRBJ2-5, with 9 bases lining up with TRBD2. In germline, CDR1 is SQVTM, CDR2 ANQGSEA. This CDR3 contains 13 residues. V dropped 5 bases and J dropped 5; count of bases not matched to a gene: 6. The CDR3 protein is CSVWLAGLETQYF. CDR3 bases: TGCAGCGTTTGGCTAGCGGGGTTGGAGACCCAGTACTTC.

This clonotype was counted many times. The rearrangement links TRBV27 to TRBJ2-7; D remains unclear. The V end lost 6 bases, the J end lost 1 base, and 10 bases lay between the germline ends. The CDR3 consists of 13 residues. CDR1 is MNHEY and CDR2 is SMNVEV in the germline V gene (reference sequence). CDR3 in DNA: TGTGCCAGCAGCATAGGGTGGTCCTACGAGCAGTACTTC. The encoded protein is CASSIGWSYEQYF.

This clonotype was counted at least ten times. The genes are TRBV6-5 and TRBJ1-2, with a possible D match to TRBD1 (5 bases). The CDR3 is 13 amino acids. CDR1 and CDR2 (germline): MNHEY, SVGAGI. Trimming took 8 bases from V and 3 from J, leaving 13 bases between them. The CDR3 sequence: CASRDSRDYGYTF. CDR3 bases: TGTGCCAGCCGGGACTCCCGGGACTATGGCTACACCTTC.

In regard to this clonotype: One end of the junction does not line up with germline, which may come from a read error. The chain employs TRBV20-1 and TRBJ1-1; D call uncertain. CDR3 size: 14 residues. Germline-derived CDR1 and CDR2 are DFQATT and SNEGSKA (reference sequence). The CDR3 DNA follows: TGCAGTGCCAATGAGGAGGTGCGAGTCACTGATGCTTTCTTT. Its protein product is CSANEEVRVTDAFF.

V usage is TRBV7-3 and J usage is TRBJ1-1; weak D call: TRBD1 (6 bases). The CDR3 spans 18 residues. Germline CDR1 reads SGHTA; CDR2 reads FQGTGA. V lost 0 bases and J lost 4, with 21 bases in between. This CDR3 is CASSLTPSRGAYVTEAFF. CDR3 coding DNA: TGTGCCAGCAGCTTAACGCCTTCTAGGGGGGCATATGTCACTGAAGCTTTCTTT.